A single sample gave rise to the 28 T cell receptor beta chains below, sequenced in a study of response to subunit inactivated influenza vaccine. TCRdb used MiXCR to reprocess the RT-PCR reads, holding one entry per CDR3 protein. This sample has around 850,000 distinct CDR3 sequences; approximately 17% occur once, and the top ten carry 11%. The input for sequencing was PBMCs from blood, taken about 5 days after vaccination. The receptors were gathered from a man aged 45-65 years who received an inactivated influenza vaccine.

The V and J genes are TRBV6-5 and TRBJ2-6, with a tentative D call TRBD2 (5 bases). V lost 4 bases and J 2 bases, leaving 12 bases between the germline ends. Germline V gives CDR1 MNHEY, CDR2 SVGAGI. CDR3 length: 16 amino acids. The CDR3 DNA reads TGTGCCAGCAGTTTATCGGGGTTAGCTGGGGCCAACGTCCTGACTTTC. Its protein product is CASSLSGLAGANVLTF.

The chain combines TRBV5-1 with TRBJ2-5, with D perhaps matching TRBD1 (6 bases). The germline CDR1 and CDR2 sequences are SGHRS and YFSETQ. The CDR3 spans 14 residues. Between the trimmed V and J ends, which lost 3 bases and 3 bases, there was a span of 12 bases. The chain's CDR3 is CASSSFRGEETQYF. In nucleotides, the CDR3 is TGCGCCAGCAGCTCCTTCAGGGGAGAAGAGACCCAGTACTTC.

The chain is built from TRBV6-1 and TRBJ1-1; D gene ambiguous. This CDR3 is built from 15 residues. Germline values: CDR1 MNHNS, CDR2 SASEGT. The V gene lost 7 bases and the J gene lost 2 bases, with 17 bases spanning the gap. CDR3 DNA: TGTGCCAGCAATGGACCCGGCGGGGTTAACACTGAAGCTTTCTTT. Protein: CASNGPGGVNTEAFF.

This clonotype was found many times. The rearrangement links TRBV10-3 to TRBJ2-3; TRBD1 is a possible D gene (6 bases). The V gene lost 5 bases and the J gene lost 5 bases, with 11 bases spanning the gap. CDR3 length equals 13 residues. The germline V gene encodes CDR1 ENHRY and CDR2 SYGVKD. This CDR3 reads CAISSTGQDTQYF. The CDR3 DNA sequence: TGTGCCATCAGTTCGACAGGTCAAGATACGCAGTATTTT.

This clonotype has only a few counts. The chain links TRBV25-1 to TRBJ2-3; TRBD1 matches 8 bases. J lost 1 base, V lost 5 bases, and 8 bases had no gene match. The germline gives CDR1 MGHDK, CDR2 SYGVNS. The CDR3 is made up of 16 amino acids. As DNA, the CDR3 is TGTGCCAGCAGTCTCCCAGGGGGCGGCGGCACAGATACGCAGTATTTT. The encoded protein is CASSLPGGGGTDTQYF.

This chain uses TRBV18 with TRBJ2-2; tentatively, D is TRBD1 or TRBD2 (5 bases each). The CDR3 totals 14 residues. Per the germline V gene, CDR1 is KGHSH and CDR2 is LQKENI. Trimming removed 0 bases from V and 7 bases from J, with 9 bases in between. CDR3 DNA sequence: TGTGCCAGCTCACCACCGACGAGGGGCGGGGAGCTGTTTTTT. It yields the protein CASSPPTRGGELFF.

The sample holds a few counts of this clonotype. The chain is built from TRBV12-3 or TRBV12-4 and TRBJ1-1; D gene unclear. V was cut by 7 bases and J by 4 bases, with 16 bases left in between. The CDR3 contains 14 residues. The CDR3 is CASTRMAGPTEAFF. As DNA, the CDR3 is TGTGCCAGCACCCGAATGGCCGGACCCACTGAAGCTTTCTTT.

This chain's CDR3 is CSASRREGLYQETQYF. The CDR3 DNA follows: TGCAGTGCTAGTAGGCGGGAGGGCCTGTACCAAGAGACCCAGTACTTC. The V and J genes are TRBV20-1 and TRBJ2-5; 9 positions match TRBD2. Germline CDR1 DFQATT, CDR2 SNEGSKA (reference sequence). J gave up 0 bases and V 3 bases, and 8 bases lay outside the gene matches. CDR3 size: 16 residues.

This chain uses TRBV11-2 with TRBJ2-5, with 10 bases matching TRBD2. V shed 3 bases and J 5 bases; nucleotides not matched to a gene: 9. This CDR3 has 16 amino acids. Germline CDR1 and CDR2: SGHAT and FQNNGV. This CDR3 reads CASSFWDLAGVETQYF. Here the CDR3 DNA reads TGTGCCAGCAGCTTTTGGGATCTAGCGGGAGTTGAGACCCAGTACTTC.

This clonotype has a handful of counts. The chain uses TRBV10-2 and TRBJ1-5, with 8 bases fitting TRBD1. This CDR3 contains 15 residues. After removal of 5 bases from V and 2 bases from J, the junction contained 5 bases not matched to a gene. The germline V gene has CDR1 WSHSY and CDR2 SAAADI. Written as DNA, the CDR3 is TGCGCCAGCAGTCGCACAGGGGGGCGCAATCAGCCCCAGCATTTT. Translated, it gives CASSRTGGRNQPQHF.

The genes are TRBV7-7 and TRBJ2-5; D unclear. The length of the CDR3 is 14 residues. V was clipped by 2 bases and J by 1 base, with 8 bases between them. The germline CDR1 and CDR2 sequences are SSHAT and FNYEAQ (reference sequence). The CDR3 reads CASSLTTVQETQYF. The CDR3 coding sequence is TGTGCCAGCAGCTTAACGACCGTCCAAGAGACCCAGTACTTC.

This clonotype was seen only a few times. The V and J genes are TRBV7-3 and TRBJ2-1; tentative D call: TRBD2 (5 bases). Germline lookup yields CDR1 SGHTA and CDR2 FQGTGA. The CDR3 covers 15 residues. V lost 1 base and J 4 bases, leaving 11 bases between the germline ends. The CDR3: CASSLRTRRYNEQFF. CDR3 coding DNA: TGTGCCAGCAGCTTAAGAACTAGACGATACAATGAGCAGTTCTTC.

This clonotype was seen a handful of times. This sequence joins TRBV7-9 and TRBJ2-7; no reliable D call. Germline CDR1 SEHNR, CDR2 FQNEAQ (reference sequence). This CDR3 is built from 13 residues. Trimming pared 0 bases from V and 9 bases from J, leaving 12 bases between. Here the CDR3 reads CASSLASDLGQYF. CDR3 DNA: TGTGCCAGCAGCTTAGCGTCAGATCTTGGGCAGTACTTC. The variable domain in full, with the rest retrieved from reference TRBV7-9 and TRBJ2-7, is DTGVSQNPRHKITKRGQNVTFRCDPISEHNRLYWYRQTLGQGPEFLTYFQNEAQLEKSRLLSDRFSAERPKGSFSTLEIQRTEQGDSAMYLCASSLASDLGQYFGPGTRLTVT.

This clonotype showed up just a few times. The chain couples TRBV15 to TRBJ2-5; 7 bases are shared with TRBD2. Germline-derived CDR1 and CDR2 are LNHNV and YYDKDF (reference sequence). The CDR3 extends over 16 amino acids. The trim removed 2 bases at V and 0 bases at J, leaving 6 bases unmatched. The CDR3 here is CATSRPEGLDQETQYF. The CDR3 region has the DNA TGTGCCACCAGCAGACCCGAAGGACTAGACCAAGAGACCCAGTACTTC.

The rearrangement joins TRBV10-3 to TRBJ2-7; tentatively, D is TRBD1 or TRBD2 (6 bases each). The germline CDR1 and CDR2 sequences are ENHRY and SYGVKD. The V end lost 4 bases, the J end lost 5 bases, and 18 bases lay between the germline ends. This CDR3 is built from 15 residues. The CDR3 region has the DNA TGTGCCATCAGTGTGGGGGGCGGTTCCCCCCACGAGCAGTACTTC. Amino acid sequence: CAISVGGGSPHEQYF.

CDR3: CSVATKNTDTQYF. CDR3 sequence (DNA): TGCAGCGTTGCTACGAAGAACACAGATACGCAGTATTTT. This chain uses TRBV29-1 with TRBJ2-3; D remains ambiguous. The germline V and J ends were trimmed by 4 bases and 2 bases, with 10 bases remaining between them. Germline lookup yields CDR1 SQVTM and CDR2 ANQGSEA. This CDR3 is built from 13 residues.

The genes are TRBV4-1 and TRBJ2-1; 10 nucleotides match TRBD2. Germline assignment: CDR1 MGHRA and CDR2 YSYEKL. This CDR3 contains 16 residues. After removal of 2 bases from V and 3 bases from J, the junction contained 4 bases not matched to a gene. CDR3 nucleotide sequence: TGCGCCAGCAGCCAATCCCGGACTAGCGGCTACAATGAGCAGTTCTTC. It is translated as CASSQSRTSGYNEQFF.

V gene TRBV5-5 combines with J gene TRBJ2-4; D is unclear. In germline, CDR1 is SGHKS, CDR2 YYEKEE (reference sequence). V was shortened by 1 base and J by 5 bases, with 7 bases between the two germline ends. CDR3 length equals 13 residues. The chain's CDR3 is CASSLKVENIQYF. The CDR3, as DNA: TGTGCCAGCAGCTTGAAAGTGGAAAACATTCAGTACTTC.

This clonotype was observed a few times. V usage is TRBV5-8 and J usage is TRBJ1-5, with 12 bases that match TRBD1. This CDR3 has 16 residues. Trimming at V came to 4 bases and at J to 9 bases, leaving 11 bases not matched to a gene. The germline V gene has CDR1 SGHTS and CDR2 YDEGEE. The CDR3 loop reads CASSLFTGTGGLPQHF. DNA for the CDR3: TGTGCCAGCAGCCTGTTCACCGGGACAGGGGGCCTGCCCCAGCATTTT.

This clonotype was counted ten times or more. V usage is TRBV5-1 and J usage is TRBJ2-3, with unresolved D. Between the trimmed V and J ends, which lost 2 bases and 0 bases, there was a span of 1 base. Germline V gives CDR1 SGHRS, CDR2 YFSETQ. The CDR3 extends over 12 amino acids. The CDR3 loop reads CASSFSTDTQYF. The CDR3, as DNA: TGCGCCAGCAGCTTTAGCACAGATACGCAGTATTTT.

The chain links TRBV12-3 or TRBV12-4 to TRBJ2-1; D ambiguous. V was shortened by 4 bases and J by 6 bases, with 7 bases between the two germline ends. The CDR3 runs to 12 residues. CDR3 sequence (DNA): TGTGCCAGCAGTTCCCACACCAATGAGCAGTTCTTC. It encodes CASSSHTNEQFF.

This clonotype has ten or more counts. The chain uses TRBV7-2 and TRBJ1-6; the D is unclear. Looked up from germline, CDR1 is SGHTA and CDR2 is FQGNSA. Trimming pared 2 bases from V and 7 bases from J, leaving 6 bases between. The CDR3 has 13 residues. The CDR3 DNA reads as TGTGCCAGCAGCTTACGTAGCAATTCACCCCTCCACTTT. Translation: CASSLRSNSPLHF.

In its sample, this clonotype was seen many times. This chain links TRBV5-1 with TRBJ2-7; unclear D gene. The germline V gene encodes CDR1 SGHRS and CDR2 YFSETQ. V was pared by 1 base and J by 3 bases, with 8 bases between. The CDR3 runs to 13 residues. The CDR3 DNA reads TGCGCCAGCAGCTTGACATCCGGCTACGAGCAGTACTTC. This sequence encodes CASSLTSGYEQYF.

The table lists this clonotype with a few counts. The chain uses TRBV20-1 and TRBJ2-1; 10 bases are a match to TRBD2. Germline V CDR1 and CDR2: DFQATT, SNEGSKA (reference sequence). V shed 3 bases and J 5 bases; nucleotides not matched to a gene: 7. CDR3 length: 15 residues. The CDR3 DNA is TGCAGTGCTAGCCATCGGACTAGCGGAGACAATGAGCAGTTCTTC. Amino acid sequence: CSASHRTSGDNEQFF.

The CDR3 nucleotides are TGTGCCAGCACCCCAGCAGGACAAGGAACAGATACGCAGTATTTT. It translates to CASTPAGQGTDTQYF. The rearrangement links TRBV28 to TRBJ2-3, with D possibly being TRBD1 (5 bases). V shed 7 bases and J shed 3 bases, with 17 bases lying between them. The V gene's germline CDR1 is MDHEN and CDR2 SYDVKM. There are 15 residues in the CDR3.

In its sample, this clonotype was seen a few times. The V gene is TRBV12-3 or TRBV12-4, the J gene TRBJ2-1; 9 nucleotides agree with TRBD2. The CDR3 loop spans 15 amino acids. V was pared by 2 bases and J by 6 bases, with 5 bases of the junction left unmatched. The CDR3 DNA is TGTGCCAGCAGTTTACGTAGCGGGGGAACCAATGAGCAGTTCTTC. Amino acid sequence: CASSLRSGGTNEQFF.

V usage is TRBV12-3 or TRBV12-4 and J usage is TRBJ2-3, with D perhaps assigned TRBD1 or TRBD2 (7 bases each). The V end lost 4 bases, the J end lost 4 bases, and 12 bases lay between the germline ends. The CDR3 contains 14 residues. The CDR3 DNA sequence: TGTGCCAGCAGTTCGACAGGGAGGGCAGATACGCAGTATTTT. This translates into CASSSTGRADTQYF.

V gene TRBV12-3 or TRBV12-4 combines with J gene TRBJ2-5, with 12 bases aligning to TRBD2. The CDR3 sequence is 15 residues long. V dropped 3 bases and J dropped 5; count of bases not matched to a gene: 4. Here the CDR3 reads CASSFASGGAETQYF. The CDR3, as DNA: TGTGCCAGCAGTTTTGCTAGCGGGGGGGCGGAGACCCAGTACTTC.